The 5 T cell receptor beta chains below were found in one sample sequenced in a study of identical twins. From the 5' RACE reads, TCRdb called clonotypes with MiXCR, one entry per CDR3 protein. The sample yields roughly 1,500,000 distinct CDR3 sequences, more than 30% seen once. Sample: cord blood. These receptors all stem from a newborn girl in good health.

The rearrangement links TRBV27 to TRBJ2-7, with TRBD1 as a possible D gene (6 bases). V lost 7 bases and J 8 bases, leaving 12 bases between the germline ends. The CDR3 extends over 11 amino acids. The V gene's germline CDR1 is MNHEY and CDR2 SMNVEV (reference sequence). The chain's CDR3 is CASIGQSQQYF. The DNA of the CDR3 is TGTGCCAGCATCGGACAGTCCCAGCAGTACTTC.

This clonotype turned up a few times. V usage is TRBV12-3 or TRBV12-4 and J usage is TRBJ1-5; D gene ambiguous. The CDR3 is 14 amino acids. V lost 7 bases and J lost 4, with 14 bases in between. In DNA form, the CDR3 reads TGTGCCAGCACCTGGGGAGGGCATAATCAGCCCCAGCATTTT. Residues: CASTWGGHNQPQHF.

This clonotype was picked up a small number of times. The chain joins TRBV29-1 to TRBJ1-1; 8 bases are a match to TRBD1. V dropped 4 bases and J dropped 7; count of bases not matched to a gene: 5. This CDR3 is 12 amino acids long. Looked up from germline, CDR1 is SQVTM and CDR2 is ANQGSEA. This CDR3 reads CSVVRTGNEAFF. The CDR3 DNA reads as TGCAGCGTTGTGCGGACAGGGAATGAAGCTTTCTTT.

This clonotype has a handful of counts. The V gene is TRBV29-1, the J gene TRBJ2-7; TRBD2 agrees at 11 bases. The CDR3 length is 12 residues. After removal of 4 bases from V and 6 bases from J, the junction contained 2 bases not matched to a gene. The V gene's germline CDR1 is SQVTM and CDR2 ANQGSEA. The CDR3 DNA follows: TGCAGCGTTGCGCTAGCGGGAGGCGAGCAGTACTTC. Translated, it gives CSVALAGGEQYF.

The V and J genes are TRBV2 and TRBJ1-1; 8 bases fit TRBD1. V trimming: 10 bases; J trimming: 4 bases; junction bases outside the gene matches: 11. CDR1 SNHLY and CDR2 FYNNEI come from the germline V gene. This CDR3 is 14 amino acids long. The CDR3 loop is CATTPDRVGTEAFF. CDR3 bases: TGTGCCACCACGCCGGACAGGGTGGGCACTGAAGCTTTCTTT.